This T cell receptor (beta chain) came from a study of circulating CD8 cells and anti-PD-1 response in melanoma. This CDR3 is built from 13 residues. CDR1 and CDR2 from the germline V gene are MDHEN and SYDVKM. Study-wide results and limits: Generally, no replicate experiments were performed.

Using approximately 15 ng of total RNA, TCR libraries were made with the QIAseq Immune Repertoire TCR panel. MiXCR, run by TCRdb on the reads, gives a single entry per CDR3 protein. This table holds some 560 distinct CDR3 sequences, roughly 8% found once. From live CD3+CD8+TCRalphabeta+ cells, four PD-1 and/or TIGIT subsets were sorted. Within the sample, this clonotype is medium-sized (0.01 to 0.1%). Its target is not known. The chain combines TRBV28 with TRBJ1-6; D gene ambiguous. The clonotype originates from a human donor with melanoma. The starting material was CD8+ T cells from PBMCs, obtained at baseline or after one month of anti-PD-1 therapy (not recorded which). CDR3 in amino acids: CAVFRSGNSPLHF. The CDR3, as DNA: TGTGCAGTATTCAGGAGCGGTAATTCACCCCTCCACTTT.